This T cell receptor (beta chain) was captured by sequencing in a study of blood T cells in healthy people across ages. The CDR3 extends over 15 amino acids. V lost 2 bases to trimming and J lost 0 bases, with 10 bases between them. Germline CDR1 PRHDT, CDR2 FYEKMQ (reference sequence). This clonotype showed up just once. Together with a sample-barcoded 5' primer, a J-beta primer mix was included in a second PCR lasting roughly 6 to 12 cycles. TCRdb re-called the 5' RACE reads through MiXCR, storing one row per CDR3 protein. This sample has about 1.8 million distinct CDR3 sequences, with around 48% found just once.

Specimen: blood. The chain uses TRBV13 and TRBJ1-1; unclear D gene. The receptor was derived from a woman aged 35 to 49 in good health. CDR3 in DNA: TGTGCCAGCAGCTTATATTCTGGGGTGAACACTGAAGCTTTCTTT. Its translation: CASSLYSGVNTEAFF.